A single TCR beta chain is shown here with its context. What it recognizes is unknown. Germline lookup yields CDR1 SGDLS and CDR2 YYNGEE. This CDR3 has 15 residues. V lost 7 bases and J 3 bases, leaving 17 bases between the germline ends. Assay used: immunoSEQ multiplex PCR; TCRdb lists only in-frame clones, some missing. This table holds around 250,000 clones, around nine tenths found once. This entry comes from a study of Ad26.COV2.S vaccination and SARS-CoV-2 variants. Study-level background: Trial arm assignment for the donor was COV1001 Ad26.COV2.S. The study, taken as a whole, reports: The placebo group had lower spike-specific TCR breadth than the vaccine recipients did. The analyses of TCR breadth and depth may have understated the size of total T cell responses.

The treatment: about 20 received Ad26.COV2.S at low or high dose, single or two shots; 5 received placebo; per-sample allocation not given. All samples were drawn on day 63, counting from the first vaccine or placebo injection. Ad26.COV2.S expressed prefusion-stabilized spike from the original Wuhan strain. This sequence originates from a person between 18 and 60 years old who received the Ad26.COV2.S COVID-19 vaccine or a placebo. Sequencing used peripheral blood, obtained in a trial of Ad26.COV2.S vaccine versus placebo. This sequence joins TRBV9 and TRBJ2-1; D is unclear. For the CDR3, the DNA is TGTGCCAGCTCCGAGACGGCCGGCGGCTACAATGAGCAGTTCTTC. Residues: CASSETAGGYNEQFF.